This T cell receptor beta chain was identified during a study of T cell responses to AZD1222 COVID-19 vaccine. Study results and caveats: Among vaccine-associated CD4 TCRs, coverage spanned spike, with dominance at 160-218 and 743-854.

Notes on this clone: The antigen is unknown.

The CDR3 is made up of 15 amino acids. The V gene lost 1 base and the J gene lost 2 bases, with 10 bases spanning the gap. Germline V gene lookup returns CDR1 LNHNV and CDR2 YYDKDF (reference sequence). The method was immunoSEQ multiplex PCR; TCRdb's version includes in-frame clones alone and lacks a portion of them. The sample contains approximately 98,000 clones, roughly 90% of which appear only once. This rearrangement joins TRBV15 to TRBJ2-3; TRBD1 is a possible D gene (5 bases). The TCR comes from an adult in good health. The sample here was peripheral blood, taken on day 0 of MenACWY control vaccination. The CDR3 sequence is CATSRGQTDTDTQYF. The CDR3 DNA reads as TGTGCCACCAGCAGAGGACAGACCGACACAGATACGCAGTATTTT.